The T cell receptor (beta chain) under discussion was sequenced for a study of shared clonotypes between healthy human individuals. Study results and limitations: Generation probability values for non-shared clonotypes were lower than those for clonotypes shared by all four donors.

V was trimmed by 10 bases and J by 1 base, leaving 7 bases between them. This CDR3 contains 11 residues. Germline V lookup: CDR1 MNHEY, CDR2 SMNVEV (reference sequence). This clone was seen only a few times. The target antigen is unknown. Using immunoSEQ multiplex PCR, the repertoire was profiled, and TCRdb retains in-frame clones only, with some absent. This table has approximately 1.1 million clones, around 82% appearing once. The sequenced material came from memory CD4+ T cells from PBMCs. The sample's subset: CD45RA-negative fraction. The TCR sequence derives from a young man in good health. Some clones in this sample may be carry-over from other donors' samples. The J gene is TRBJ1-1, the V gene TRBV27; no firm D call. The CDR3 here is CAKTENTEAFF. The DNA of the CDR3 is TGTGCCAAGACTGAGAACACTGAAGCTTTCTTT.